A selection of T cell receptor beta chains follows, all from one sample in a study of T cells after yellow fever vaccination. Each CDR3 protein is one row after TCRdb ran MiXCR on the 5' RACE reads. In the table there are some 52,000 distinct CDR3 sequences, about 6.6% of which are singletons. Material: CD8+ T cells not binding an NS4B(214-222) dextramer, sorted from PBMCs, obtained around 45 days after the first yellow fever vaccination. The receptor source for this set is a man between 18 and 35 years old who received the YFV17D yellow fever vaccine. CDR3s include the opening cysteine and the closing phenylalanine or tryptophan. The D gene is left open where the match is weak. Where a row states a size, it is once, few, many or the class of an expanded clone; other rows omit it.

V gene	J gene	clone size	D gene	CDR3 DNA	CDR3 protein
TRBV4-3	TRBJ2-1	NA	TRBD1	TGCGCCAGCAGCCAAGATTTAAGCAGGGGGCGTTCTGAGCAGTTCTTC	CASSQDLSRGRSEQFF
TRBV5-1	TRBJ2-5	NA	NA	TGCGCCAGCAGCCCCATGCGGGGCTCGGGACAAGAGACCCAGTACTTC	CASSPMRGSGQETQYF
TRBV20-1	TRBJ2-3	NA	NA	TGCAGTGCTAGAGAAGGGAGGTATACGCAGTATTTT	CSAREGRYTQYF
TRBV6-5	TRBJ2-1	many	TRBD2	TGTGCCAGCAGGTTAGCGGGGGGGCCCGTCAATGAGCAGTTCTTC	CASRLAGGPVNEQFF
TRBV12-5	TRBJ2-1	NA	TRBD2	TGTGCTAGTGGGCGGGGGTCTATGAATGAGCAGTTCTTC	CASGRGSMNEQFF
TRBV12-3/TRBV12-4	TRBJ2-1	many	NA	TGTGCCAGCACCCGCGGGACCTACAATGAGCAGTTCTTC	CASTRGTYNEQFF
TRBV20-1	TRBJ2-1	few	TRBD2	TGCAGTGCTCAGGCGGGGGGGCCCTACAATGAGCAGTTCTTC	CSAQAGGPYNEQFF
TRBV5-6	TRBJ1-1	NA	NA	TGTGACAGCAGCTTGGAAAGGTCGACTGAAGCTTTCTTT	CDSSLERSTEAFF
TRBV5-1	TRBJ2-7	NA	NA	TGCGCCAGCAGCTCACCCCCGGGACGGAAAATCTACGAGCAGTACTTC	CASSSPPGRKIYEQYF
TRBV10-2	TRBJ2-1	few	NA	TGCGCCAGCAGTGAGTCGGGAGGGGGCTCCTACAATGAGCAGTTCTTC	CASSESGGGSYNEQFF
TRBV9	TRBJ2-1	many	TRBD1	TGTGCCAGCAGCCCTGGGGACAGGATCTACAATGAGCAGTTCTTC	CASSPGDRIYNEQFF
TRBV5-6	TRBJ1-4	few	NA	TGTGCCAGCAGCTACCCACCGGATAATGAAAAACTGTTTTTT	CASSYPPDNEKLFF
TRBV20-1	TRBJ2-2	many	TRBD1	TGCAGTGCTAGAAGACAGGGATGGTCAGGAAACGGGGAGCTGTTTTTT	CSARRQGWSGNGELFF
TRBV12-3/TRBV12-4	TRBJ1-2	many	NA	TGTGCCAGCAGTGCTCAGATAGGGGATAGAGGCTACACCTTC	CASSAQIGDRGYTF
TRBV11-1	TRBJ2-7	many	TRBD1	TGTGCCAGCAGCTTCGGGACAGGGTCCTACGAGCAGTACTTC	CASSFGTGSYEQYF
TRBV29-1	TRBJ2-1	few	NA	TGCAGCGTGGGCGGGGTCGATCGCTACAATGAGCAGTTCTTC	CSVGGVDRYNEQFF
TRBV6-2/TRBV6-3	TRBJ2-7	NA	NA	TGTGCCAGCAGTTACTCGAGAAACTCTTCCGGCTACGAGCAGTACTTC	CASSYSRNSSGYEQYF
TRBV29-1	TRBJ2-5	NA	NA	TGCAGCGTTGTTTCCCGGGCCCAGTACTTC	CSVVSRAQYF
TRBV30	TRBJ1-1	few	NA	TGTGCCTGGAGTCGCCTCGGGGACTACACTGAAGCTTTCTTT	CAWSRLGDYTEAFF
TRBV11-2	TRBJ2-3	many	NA	TGTGCCAACAGCCCACCAGGGGCAGATACGCAGTATTTT	CANSPPGADTQYF
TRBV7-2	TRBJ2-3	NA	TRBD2	TGTGCCAGCAGCTTAGGCACTAGCGGGGTGGATACGCAGTATTTT	CASSLGTSGVDTQYF
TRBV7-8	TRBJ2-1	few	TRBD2	TGTGCCAGCAGAAAGGGGAGGACTAGCGGGGGAGGATCCTACAATGAGCAGTTCTTC	CASRKGRTSGGGSYNEQFF
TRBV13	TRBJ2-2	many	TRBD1	TGTGCCAGCAGTCCACCAACAGGGGGCGGGGAGCTGTTTTTT	CASSPPTGGGELFF
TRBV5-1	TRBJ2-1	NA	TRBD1	TGCGCCAGCAGCGACGGGACAGGGGTGGACAATGAGCAGTTCTTC	CASSDGTGVDNEQFF
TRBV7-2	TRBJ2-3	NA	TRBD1	TGTGCCAGCAGCTGGACAGGGGAAAGCACACCAGATACGCAGTATTTT	CASSWTGESTPDTQYF
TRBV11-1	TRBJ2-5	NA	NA	TGTGCCAGCAGACTAGACCCGGGGTACAGAACTCCACAAGAGACCCAGTACTTC	CASRLDPGYRTPQETQYF
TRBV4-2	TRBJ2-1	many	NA	TGTGCCAGCAGCCAAGGCAGGGAGGTCGATGAGCAGTTCTTC	CASSQGREVDEQFF
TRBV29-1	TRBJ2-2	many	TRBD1	TGCAGCGCCGGGACAGGGGTTGGAGGCACCGGGGAGCTGTTTTTT	CSAGTGVGGTGELFF
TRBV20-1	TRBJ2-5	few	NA	TGCAGTGCAGACACAGGGACCGATCAAGAGACCCAGTACTTC	CSADTGTDQETQYF
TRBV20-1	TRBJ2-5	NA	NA	TGCAGTGCAGCGGACCGGACGAGGCAAGAGACCCAGTACTTC	CSAADRTRQETQYF
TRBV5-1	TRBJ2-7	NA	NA	TGCGCCAGCAGCTGGGGGGACTACGAGCAGTACTTC	CASSWGDYEQYF
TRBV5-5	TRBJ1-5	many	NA	TGTGCCAGCAGCCCTTCCGCGGCGAGTGGACAGCCCCAGCATTTT	CASSPSAASGQPQHF
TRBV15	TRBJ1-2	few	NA	TGTGCCACCAGCAGCAGGGAATCGGGCCTTTGGGGCTACACCTTC	CATSSRESGLWGYTF
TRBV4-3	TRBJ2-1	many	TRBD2	TGCGCCAGCAGCCAAAGCCGGGGGGTTCCCTACAATGAGCAGTTCTTC	CASSQSRGVPYNEQFF
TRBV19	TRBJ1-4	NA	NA	TGTGCCAGTACCTCGGACAGCTCTGCAACTAATGAAAAACTGTTTTTT	CASTSDSSATNEKLFF
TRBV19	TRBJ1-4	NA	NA	TGTGCCAGTAGTAACCGGGACCGTGCAACTAATGAAAAACTGTTTTTT	CASSNRDRATNEKLFF
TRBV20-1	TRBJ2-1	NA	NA	TGCAGTGCTAGTGCCCCTCTTTCAGGAGCCTCCCTGGTTTACAATGAGCAGTTCTTC	CSASAPLSGASLVYNEQFF
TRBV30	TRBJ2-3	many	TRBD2	TGTGCCTGGAGTGTAGGGCTAGCGGGGTTAACAGATACGCAGTATTTT	CAWSVGLAGLTDTQYF
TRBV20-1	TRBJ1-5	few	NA	TGCAGTGCTAGAGACGGGGCAGAGAATAAGCCCCAGCATTTT	CSARDGAENKPQHF
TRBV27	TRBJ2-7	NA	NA	TGTGCCAGCAGTTTACACGAGTCTCCCTACGAGCAGTACTTC	CASSLHESPYEQYF
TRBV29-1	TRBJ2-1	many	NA	TGCAGCGTTGAACCTCGGCAGAACAATGAGCAGTTCTTC	CSVEPRQNNEQFF
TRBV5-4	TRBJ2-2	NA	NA	TGTGCCAGCAGCTTGGCCGGGACGGCGAACACCGGGGAGCTGTTTTTT	CASSLAGTANTGELFF
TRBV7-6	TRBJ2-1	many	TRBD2	TGTGCCAGCAGCTCTACTAGCGGGGCCTACAATGAGCAGTTCTTC	CASSSTSGAYNEQFF
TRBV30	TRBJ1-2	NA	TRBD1	TGTGCCTGGAGTGAGACAGGGGGCGATGGCTACACCTTC	CAWSETGGDGYTF
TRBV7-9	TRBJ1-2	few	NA	TGTGCCAGCGCCCCGTCTGGGGCGGCCCTGAGGGGCTACACCTTC	CASAPSGAALRGYTF